This T cell receptor (beta chain) was captured in a study of blood T cell repertoires in COVID-19. Deletions cut 1 base from V and 2 bases from J, with 17 bases between. Germline lookup yields CDR1 SGHTA and CDR2 FQGNSA. The CDR3 has 17 residues. Method: immunoSEQ multiplex PCR; TCRdb's copy keeps in-frame clones and lacks some. The sample carries fewer than 250,000 clones, around three quarters recorded once. The sample consisted of PBMCs or T cells enriched from blood (not recorded which). This sequence joins TRBV7-2 and TRBJ2-5; D possibly corresponds to TRBD2 (6 bases). The source is a woman in her forties or fifties with acute COVID-19. CDR3 loop: CASSLDRREAPQETQYF. CDR3 sequence (DNA): TGTGCCAGCAGCTTAGATCGTAGGGAGGCTCCACAAGAGACCCAGTACTTC.